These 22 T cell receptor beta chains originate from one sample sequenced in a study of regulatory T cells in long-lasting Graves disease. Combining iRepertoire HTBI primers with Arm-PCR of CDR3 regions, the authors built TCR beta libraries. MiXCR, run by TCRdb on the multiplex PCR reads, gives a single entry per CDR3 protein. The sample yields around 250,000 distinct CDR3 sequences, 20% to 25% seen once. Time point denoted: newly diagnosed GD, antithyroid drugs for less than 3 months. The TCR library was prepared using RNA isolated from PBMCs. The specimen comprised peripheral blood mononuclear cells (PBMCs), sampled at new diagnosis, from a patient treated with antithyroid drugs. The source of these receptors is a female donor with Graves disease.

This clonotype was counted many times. In DNA form, the CDR3 reads TGCAGTCCTCATTGGGGAGTAGTAGATACGCAGTATTTT. Amino acid sequence: CSPHWGVVDTQYF. The chain uses TRBV20-1 and TRBJ2-3; D possibly corresponds to TRBD2 (5 bases). Per germline, CDR1 DFQATT and CDR2 SNEGSKA (reference sequence). This CDR3 spans 13 amino acids. Trimming removed 8 bases at V and 5 bases at J, with 17 bases between.

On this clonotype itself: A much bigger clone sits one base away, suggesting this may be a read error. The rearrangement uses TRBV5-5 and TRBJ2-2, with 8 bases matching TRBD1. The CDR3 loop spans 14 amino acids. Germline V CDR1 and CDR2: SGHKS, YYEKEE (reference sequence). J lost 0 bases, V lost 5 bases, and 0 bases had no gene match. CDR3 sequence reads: CASRQGANTGELFF. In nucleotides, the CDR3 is TGTGCCAGCAGACAGGGGGCGAACACCGGGGAGCTGTTTTTT.

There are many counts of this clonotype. CDR3 loop: CASSTGPSYEQYF. CDR3 sequence (DNA): TGCGCCAGCAGCACAGGGCCCTCCTACGAGCAGTACTTC. The V and J genes are TRBV5-1 and TRBJ2-7; D may be TRBD1 (6 bases). This CDR3 is 13 amino acids long. The V end was cut by 4 bases, the J end by 0 bases, with 8 bases between. Germline V gene data show CDR1 as SGHRS and CDR2 as YFSETQ. The full variable domain, its missing parts supplied by reference TRBV5-1 and TRBJ2-7, is KAGVTQTPRYLIKTRGQQVTLSCSPISGHRSVSWYQQTPGQGLQFLFEYFSETQRNKGNFPGRFSGRQFSNSRSEMNVSTLELGDSALYLCASSTGPSYEQYFGPGTRLTVT.

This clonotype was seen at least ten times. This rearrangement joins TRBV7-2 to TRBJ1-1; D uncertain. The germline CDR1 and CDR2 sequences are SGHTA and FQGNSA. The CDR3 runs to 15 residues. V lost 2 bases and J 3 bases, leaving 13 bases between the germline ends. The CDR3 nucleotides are TGTGCCAGCAGCTTATACAGAAGGCCTGACACTGAAGCTTTCTTT. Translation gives CASSLYRRPDTEAFF. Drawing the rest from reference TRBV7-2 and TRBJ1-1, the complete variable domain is GAGVSQSPSNKVTEKGKDVELRCDPISGHTALYWYRQSLGQGLEFLIYFQGNSAPDKSGLPSDRFSAERTGGSVSTLTIQRTQQEDSAVYLCASSLYRRPDTEAFFGQGTRLTVV.

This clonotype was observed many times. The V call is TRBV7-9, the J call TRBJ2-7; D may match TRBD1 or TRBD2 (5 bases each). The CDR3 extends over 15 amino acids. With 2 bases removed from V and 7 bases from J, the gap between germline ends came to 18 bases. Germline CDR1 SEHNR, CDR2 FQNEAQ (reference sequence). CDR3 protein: CASSLSIGASEEQYF. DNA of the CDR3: TGTGCCAGCAGCTTAAGCATCGGGGCCTCAGAAGAGCAGTACTTC.

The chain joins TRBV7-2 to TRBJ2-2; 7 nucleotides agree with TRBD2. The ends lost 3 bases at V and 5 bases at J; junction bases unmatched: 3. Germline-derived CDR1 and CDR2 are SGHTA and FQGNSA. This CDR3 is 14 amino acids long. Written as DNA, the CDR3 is TGTGCCAGCAGCTTGGGTAGCGGGACCGGGGAGCTGTTTTTT. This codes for CASSLGSGTGELFF.

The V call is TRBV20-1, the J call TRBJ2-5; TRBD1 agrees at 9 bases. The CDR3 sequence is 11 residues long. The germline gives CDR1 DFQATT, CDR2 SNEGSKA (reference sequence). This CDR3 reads CSQTGGETQYF. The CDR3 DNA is TGCAGCCAGACAGGGGGGGAGACCCAGTACTTC.

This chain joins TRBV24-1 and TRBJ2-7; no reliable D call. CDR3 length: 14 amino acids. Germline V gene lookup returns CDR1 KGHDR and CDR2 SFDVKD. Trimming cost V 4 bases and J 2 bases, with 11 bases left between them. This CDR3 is CATSDLGLTYEQYF. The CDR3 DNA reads TGTGCCACCAGTGACCTCGGTCTCACCTACGAGCAGTACTTC.

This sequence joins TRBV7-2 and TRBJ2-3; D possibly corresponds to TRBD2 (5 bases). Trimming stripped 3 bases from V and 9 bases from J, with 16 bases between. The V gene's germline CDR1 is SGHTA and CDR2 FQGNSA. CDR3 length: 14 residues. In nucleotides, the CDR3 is TGTGCCAGCAGCTTGGACTCATCTATCCTGACGCAGTATTTT. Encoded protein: CASSLDSSILTQYF.

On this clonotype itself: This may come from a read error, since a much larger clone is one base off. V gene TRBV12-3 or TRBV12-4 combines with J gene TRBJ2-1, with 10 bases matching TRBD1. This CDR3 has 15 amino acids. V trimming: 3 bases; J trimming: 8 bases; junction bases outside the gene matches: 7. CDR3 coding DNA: TGTGCCAGCAGTTTTGGGACAGGGGTCCCCGATGAGCAGTTCTTC. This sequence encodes CASSFGTGVPDEQFF.

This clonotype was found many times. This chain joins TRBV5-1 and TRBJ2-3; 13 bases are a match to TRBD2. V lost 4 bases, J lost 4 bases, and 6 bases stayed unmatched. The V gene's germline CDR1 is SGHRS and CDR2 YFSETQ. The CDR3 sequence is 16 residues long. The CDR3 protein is CASSTGTSGIADTQYF. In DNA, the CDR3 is TGCGCCAGCAGCACTGGGACTAGCGGGATAGCAGATACGCAGTATTTT.

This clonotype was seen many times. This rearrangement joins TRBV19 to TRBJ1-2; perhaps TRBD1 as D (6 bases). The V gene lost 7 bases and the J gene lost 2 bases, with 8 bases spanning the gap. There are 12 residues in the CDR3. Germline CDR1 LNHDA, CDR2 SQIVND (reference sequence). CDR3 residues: CASTDRNYGYTF. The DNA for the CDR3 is TGTGCCAGTACCGACAGGAACTATGGCTACACCTTC. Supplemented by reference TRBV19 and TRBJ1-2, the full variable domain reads DGGITQSPKYLFRKEGQNVTLSCEQNLNHDAMYWYRQDPGQGLRLIYYSQIVNDFQKGDIAEGYSVSREKKESFPLTVTSAQKNPTAFYLCASTDRNYGYTFGSGTRLTVV.

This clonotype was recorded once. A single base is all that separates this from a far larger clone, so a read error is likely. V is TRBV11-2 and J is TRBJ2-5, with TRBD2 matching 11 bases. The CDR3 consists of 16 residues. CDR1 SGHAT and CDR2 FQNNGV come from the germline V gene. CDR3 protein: CACSPVGLAEQETQYF. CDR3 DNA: TGTGCCTGCAGCCCCGTGGGACTAGCGGAACAAGAGACCCAGTACTTC.

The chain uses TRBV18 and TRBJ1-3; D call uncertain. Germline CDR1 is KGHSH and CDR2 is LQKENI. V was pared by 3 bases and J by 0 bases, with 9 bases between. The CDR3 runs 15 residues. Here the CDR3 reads CASSPKRDSGNTIYF. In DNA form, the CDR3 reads TGTGCCAGCTCACCCAAAAGGGACTCTGGAAACACCATATATTTT. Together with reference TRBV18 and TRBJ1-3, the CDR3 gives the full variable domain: NAGVMQNPRHLVRRRGQEARLRCSPMKGHSHVYWYRQLPEEGLKFMVYLQKENIIDESGMPKERFSAEFPKEGPSILRIQQVVRGDSAAYFCASSPKRDSGNTIYFGEGSWLTVV.

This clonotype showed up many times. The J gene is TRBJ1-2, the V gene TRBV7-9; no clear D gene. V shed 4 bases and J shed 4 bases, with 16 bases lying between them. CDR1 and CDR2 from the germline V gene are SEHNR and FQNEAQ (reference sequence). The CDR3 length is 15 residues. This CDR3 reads CASSSGNPRLYGYTF. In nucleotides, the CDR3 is TGTGCCAGCAGCTCCGGGAATCCACGGCTCTATGGCTACACCTTC.

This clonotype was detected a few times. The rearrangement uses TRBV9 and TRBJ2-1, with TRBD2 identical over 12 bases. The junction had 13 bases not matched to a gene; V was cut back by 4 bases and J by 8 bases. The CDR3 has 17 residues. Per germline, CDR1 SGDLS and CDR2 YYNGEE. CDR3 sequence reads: CASSLRSRTSGADEQFF. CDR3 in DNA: TGTGCCAGCAGCTTGAGATCTCGGACTAGCGGGGCCGATGAGCAGTTCTTC.

The CDR3 region is CASSLRPEKKGNTIYF. The CDR3 nucleotides are TGTGCCAGCAGCCTCCGACCCGAAAAGAAAGGAAACACCATATATTTT. J is TRBJ1-3 and V is TRBV11-3; no reliable D call. The CDR3 length is 16 residues. In germline, CDR1 is SGHNT, CDR2 YENEEA. Deletions cut 5 bases from V and 4 bases from J, with 18 bases between.

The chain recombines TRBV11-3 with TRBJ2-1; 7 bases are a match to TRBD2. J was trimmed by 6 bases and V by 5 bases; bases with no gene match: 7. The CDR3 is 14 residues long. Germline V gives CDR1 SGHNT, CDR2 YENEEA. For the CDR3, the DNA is TGTGCCAGCAGCCCGGCGGGAGCCGTCAATGAGCAGTTCTTC. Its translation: CASSPAGAVNEQFF. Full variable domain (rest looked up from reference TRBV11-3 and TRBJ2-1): EAGVVQSPRYKIIEKKQPVAFWCNPISGHNTLYWYLQNLGQGPELLIRYENEEAVDDSQLPKDRFSAERLKGVDSTLKIQPAELGDSAVYLCASSPAGAVNEQFFGPGTRLTVL.

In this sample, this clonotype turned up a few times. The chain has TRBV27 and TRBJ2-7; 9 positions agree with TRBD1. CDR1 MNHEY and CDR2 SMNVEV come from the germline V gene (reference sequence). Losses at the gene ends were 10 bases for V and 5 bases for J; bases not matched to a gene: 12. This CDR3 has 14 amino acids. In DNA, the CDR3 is TGTGCCACTCGATTTATGACAGGGGGTCACGAGCAGTACTTC. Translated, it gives CATRFMTGGHEQYF.

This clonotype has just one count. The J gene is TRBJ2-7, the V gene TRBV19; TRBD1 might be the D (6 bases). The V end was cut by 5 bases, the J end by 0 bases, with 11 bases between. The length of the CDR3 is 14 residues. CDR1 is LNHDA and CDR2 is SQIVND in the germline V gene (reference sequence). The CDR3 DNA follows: TGTGCCAGTAGTGCAGGGGTCCCCTCCTACGAGCAGTACTTC. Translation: CASSAGVPSYEQYF.

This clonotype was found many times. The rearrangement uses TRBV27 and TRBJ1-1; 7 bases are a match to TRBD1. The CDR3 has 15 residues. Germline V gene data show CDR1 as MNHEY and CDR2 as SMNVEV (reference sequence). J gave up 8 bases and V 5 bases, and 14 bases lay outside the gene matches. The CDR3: CASSPDRVGWSEAFF. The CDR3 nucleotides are TGTGCCAGCAGTCCCGACAGGGTGGGGTGGTCGGAAGCTTTCTTT.

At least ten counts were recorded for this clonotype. CDR3 amino acids: CAIRSDIYQPQHF. The CDR3, as DNA: TGTGCCATCAGGTCGGACATTTATCAGCCCCAGCATTTT. The chain couples TRBV10-3 to TRBJ1-5; possible D gene TRBD1, 5 bases. Trimming stripped 6 bases from V and 5 bases from J, with 11 bases between. The length of the CDR3 is 13 residues. CDR1 ENHRY and CDR2 SYGVKD come from the germline V gene.